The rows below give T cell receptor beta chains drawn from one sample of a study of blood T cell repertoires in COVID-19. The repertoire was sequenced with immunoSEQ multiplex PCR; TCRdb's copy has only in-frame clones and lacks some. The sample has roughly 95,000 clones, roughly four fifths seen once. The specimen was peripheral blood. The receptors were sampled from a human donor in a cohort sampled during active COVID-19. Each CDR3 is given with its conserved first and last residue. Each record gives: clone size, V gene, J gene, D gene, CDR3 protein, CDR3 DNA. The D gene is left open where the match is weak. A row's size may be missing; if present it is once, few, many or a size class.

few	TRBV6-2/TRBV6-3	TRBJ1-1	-	CASSYSNRRNTEAFF	TGTGCCAGCAGTTACTCGAATAGGAGGAACACTGAAGCTTTCTTT
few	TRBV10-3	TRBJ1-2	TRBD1	CAARDRASNGYTF	TGTGCCGCTCGGGACAGGGCTTCGAATGGCTACACCTTC
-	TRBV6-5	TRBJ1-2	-	CASTYVGQSGYTF	TGTGCCAGCACCTACGTGGGGCAAAGTGGCTACACCTTC
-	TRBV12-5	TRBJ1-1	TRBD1	CASGLPPNHRQQPGGFTEAFF	TGTGCTAGTGGTTTGCCGCCAAACCACCGCCAGCAGCCAGGGGGCTTCACTGAAGCTTTCTTT
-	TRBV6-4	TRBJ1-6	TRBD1	CASSLTQGIINSPLHF	TGTGCCAGCAGTTTAACACAGGGGATTATTAATTCACCCCTCCACTTT
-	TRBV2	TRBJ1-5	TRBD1	CASTDPGTGSQPQHF	TGTGCCAGCACCGATCCCGGGACAGGGTCTCAGCCCCAGCATTTT
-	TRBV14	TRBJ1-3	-	CASSIDSGNTIYF	TGTGCCAGCAGCATAGACTCTGGAAACACCATATATTTT
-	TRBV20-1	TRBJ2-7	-	CSARGLDEQYF	TGCAGTGCTAGAGGGCTCGACGAGCAGTACTTC
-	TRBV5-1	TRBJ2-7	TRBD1	CASSLGQGGEQYF	TGCGCCAGCAGCCTGGGACAGGGGGGTGAGCAGTACTTC
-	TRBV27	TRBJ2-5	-	CASSLFPGETQYF	TGTGCCAGCAGTTTATTCCCCGGGGAGACCCAGTACTTC
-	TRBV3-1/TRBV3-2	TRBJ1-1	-	CASSHKAGGTEAFF	TGTGCCAGCAGCCATAAAGCTGGAGGAACTGAAGCTTTCTTT
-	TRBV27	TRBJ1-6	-	CASSLSRNSPLHF	TGTGCCAGCAGTTTATCCAGGAATTCACCCCTCCACTTT
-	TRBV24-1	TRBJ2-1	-	CATSDPQGKGYNEQFF	TGTGCCACCAGTGATCCCCAGGGGAAAGGGTACAATGAGCAGTTCTTC
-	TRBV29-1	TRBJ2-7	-	CSVEGRSGSYEQYF	TGCAGCGTTGAAGGGCGGTCGGGCTCCTACGAGCAGTACTTC
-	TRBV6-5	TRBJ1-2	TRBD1	CASTPPRGQLYGYTF	TGTGCCAGCACCCCCCCGAGGGGACAGCTCTATGGCTACACCTTC
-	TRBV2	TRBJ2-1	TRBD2	CASSEGGLAGGWDEQFF	TGTGCCAGCAGTGAAGGAGGACTAGCGGGTGGTTGGGATGAGCAGTTCTTC
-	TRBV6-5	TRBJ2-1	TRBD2	CASSSWTRDNEQFF	TGTGCCAGCAGTTCCTGGACTAGGGACAATGAGCAGTTCTTC
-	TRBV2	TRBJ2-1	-	CASGRVSYNEQFF	TGTGCCAGCGGTCGGGTGTCCTACAATGAGCAGTTCTTC
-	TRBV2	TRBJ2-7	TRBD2	CASSGLAGGSYEQYF	TGTGCCAGCAGTGGTCTAGCGGGAGGGTCCTACGAGCAGTACTTC
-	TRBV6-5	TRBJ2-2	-	CASSYAAGWTGELFF	TGTGCCAGCAGTTACGCTGCAGGGTGGACCGGGGAGCTGTTTTTT
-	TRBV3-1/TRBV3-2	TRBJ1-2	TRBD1	CASSQVGTGRSVTF	TGTGCCAGCAGCCAAGTCGGGACAGGGAGATCAGTAACCTTC
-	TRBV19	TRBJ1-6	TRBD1	CASSRDRGSPLHF	TGTGCCAGTAGTAGGGACAGAGGATCACCCCTCCACTTT
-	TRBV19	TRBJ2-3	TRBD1	CASSIFVGQSTDTQYF	TGTGCCAGTAGTATTTTTGTGGGACAGTCGACAGATACGCAGTATTTT
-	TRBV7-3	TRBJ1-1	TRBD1	CASSLIRTGEAFF	TGTGCCAGCAGCTTGATCCGGACAGGGGAAGCTTTCTTT
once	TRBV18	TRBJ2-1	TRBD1	CASSPSTGGQFF	TGTGCCAGCTCACCATCAACAGGGGGCCAGTTCTTC
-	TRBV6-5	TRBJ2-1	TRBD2	CASSILGGGGNEQFF	TGTGCCAGCAGCATCCTTGGCGGGGGGGGCAATGAGCAGTTCTTC
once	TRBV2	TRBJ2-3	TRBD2	CASSVDGGMDTQYF	TGTGCCAGCTCGGTCGACGGGGGGATGGATACGCAGTATTTT
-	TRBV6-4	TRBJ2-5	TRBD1	CASAVQGEETQYF	TGTGCCAGCGCAGTACAGGGGGAAGAGACCCAGTACTTC
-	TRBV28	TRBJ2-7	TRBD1	CASNRPGQGPYEQYF	TGTGCCAGCAACCGGCCCGGACAGGGCCCCTACGAGCAGTACTTC
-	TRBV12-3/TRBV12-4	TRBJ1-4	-	CASGPTNEKLFF	TGTGCCAGCGGGCCAACTAATGAAAAACTGTTTTTT
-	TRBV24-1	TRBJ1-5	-	CATPHRTFNQPQHF	TGTGCCACCCCTCACAGGACATTCAATCAGCCCCAGCATTTT
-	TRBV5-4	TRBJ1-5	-	CASSFWEGNQPQHF	TGTGCCAGCAGCTTTTGGGAGGGTAATCAGCCCCAGCATTTT
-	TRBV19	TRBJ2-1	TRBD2	CASSTGLAGGREQFF	TGTGCCAGTAGTACGGGACTAGCGGGGGGGCGGGAGCAGTTCTTC
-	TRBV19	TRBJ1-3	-	CASSTSRNTIYF	TGTGCCAGTAGCACATCACGAAACACCATATATTTT
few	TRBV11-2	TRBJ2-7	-	CASSLVPLQGYEQYF	TGTGCCAGCAGCTTAGTTCCCCTACAGGGCTACGAGCAGTACTTC
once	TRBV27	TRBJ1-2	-	CASSPLGALGDDGYTF	TGTGCCAGCAGTCCCCTTGGGGCCCTAGGGGATGATGGCTACACCTTC
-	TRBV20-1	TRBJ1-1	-	CSARDNIEAFF	TGCAGTGCTAGAGATAACATCGAAGCTTTCTTT
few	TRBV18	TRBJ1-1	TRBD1	CASSVRDRVTEAFF	TGTGCCAGCTCAGTCCGGGACAGGGTCACTGAAGCTTTCTTT
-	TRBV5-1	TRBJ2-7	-	CASSLDGSYEQYF	TGCGCCAGCAGCTTGGACGGGTCCTACGAGCAGTACTTC
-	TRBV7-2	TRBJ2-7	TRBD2	CASSLTSGDYEQYF	TGTGCCAGCAGCTTAACTAGCGGTGATTACGAGCAGTACTTC
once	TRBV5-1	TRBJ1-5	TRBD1	CASSNHPNRGQGGQPQHF	TGCGCCAGCAGCAACCACCCCAACAGGGGCCAAGGTGGGCAGCCCCAGCATTTT
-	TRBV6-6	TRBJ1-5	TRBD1	CASSYPGGLGNQPQHF	TGTGCCAGCAGTTACCCAGGGGGCCTCGGCAATCAGCCCCAGCATTTT
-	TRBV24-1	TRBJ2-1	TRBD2	CATSDSSSGSINEQFF	TGTGCCACCAGTGATTCTTCTAGCGGGAGCATCAATGAGCAGTTCTTC
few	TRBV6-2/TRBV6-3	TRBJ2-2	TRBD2	CASSRLQRGLAGLSQYSTGELFF	TGTGCCAGCAGCCGCCTACAACGAGGGCTAGCGGGGCTATCCCAATATTCCACCGGGGAGCTGTTTTTT
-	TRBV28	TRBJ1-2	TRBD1	CASKGTGDFFDGYTF	TGTGCCAGCAAGGGGACAGGGGATTTTTTTGATGGCTACACCTTC
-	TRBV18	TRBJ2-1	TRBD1	CASSPQTGPTYNEQFF	TGTGCCAGCTCACCCCAGACAGGGCCGACCTACAATGAGCAGTTCTTC
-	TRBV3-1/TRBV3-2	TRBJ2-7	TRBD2	CASSSRLAGSSYEQYF	TGTGCCAGCTCCAGTCGACTAGCGGGGAGCTCCTACGAGCAGTACTTC
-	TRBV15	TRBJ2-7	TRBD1	CATSRDLRGQGAREQYF	TGTGCCACCAGCAGAGATCTTCGTGGACAGGGGGCGCGTGAGCAGTACTTC